The clone carrying this TCR beta chain came up many times. These data belong to a study of T cells after yellow fever vaccination. Germline V gene sequence: CDR1 LNHNV, CDR2 YYDKDF (reference sequence). The CDR3 contains 14 residues. V lost 3 bases to trimming and J lost 6 bases, with 12 bases between them. TCRdb re-derived calls from the 5' RACE reads in MiXCR, one entry per CDR3 protein. The sample carries 60,000 to 85,000 distinct CDR3 sequences, around 7% recorded once. Specimen: CD8+ T cells sorted from PBMCs, collected 35 to 50 days after the first yellow fever vaccination. This TCR was sampled from a man between 18 and 35 years old who received the YFV17D yellow fever vaccine. The V call is TRBV15, the J call TRBJ2-1; possibly TRBD1 for D (6 bases). CDR3 sequence: CATSRDRKGNEQFF. CDR3 nucleotides: TGTGCCACCAGCAGGGACAGAAAAGGCAATGAGCAGTTCTTC.